This T cell receptor (beta chain) came from a study of blood T cell repertoires in COVID-19. At the level of the study: The United States, Italy and Spain were the sources of the acute and convalescent COVID-19 samples. T cells, B-cell-depleted T cells, or PBMCs provided the cDNA or gDNA that served as material.

This CDR3 is 15 amino acids long. Trimming removed 3 bases at V and 0 bases at J, with 11 bases between. The V gene's germline CDR1 is SGDLS and CDR2 YYNGEE. As originally analysed: Reference gene primer amplification in the assay estimated nucleated cell counts. Assay: immunoSEQ multiplex PCR; the TCRdb copy retains only in-frame clones and omits some. V, J and clone size derive from that table, while D and trimming were established from the DNA sequence. The sample holds 380,000 or so clones, approximately 88% seen once. This chain links TRBV9 with TRBJ2-3; maybe TRBD1 (6 bases). Material: peripheral blood. This TCR was recovered from a man aged 40-55 years with acute or convalescent COVID-19. Here the CDR3 DNA reads TGTGCCAGCAGCGCCGGGACACAGAGCACAGATACGCAGTATTTT. Its protein is CASSAGTQSTDTQYF.